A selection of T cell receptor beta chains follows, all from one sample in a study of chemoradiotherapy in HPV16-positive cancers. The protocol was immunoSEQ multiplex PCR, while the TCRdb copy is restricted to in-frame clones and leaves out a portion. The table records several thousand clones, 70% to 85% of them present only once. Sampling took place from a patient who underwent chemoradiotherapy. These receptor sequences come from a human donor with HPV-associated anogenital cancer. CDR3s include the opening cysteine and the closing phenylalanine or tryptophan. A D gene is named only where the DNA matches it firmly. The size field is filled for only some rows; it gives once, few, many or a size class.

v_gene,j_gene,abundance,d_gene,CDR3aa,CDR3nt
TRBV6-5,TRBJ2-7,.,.,CASSLGTETYEQYF,TGTGCCAGCAGTCTCGGGACGGAGACGTACGAGCAGTACTTC
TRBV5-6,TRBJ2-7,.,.,CASSRWGEQYF,TGTGCCAGCAGCAGGTGGGGGGAGCAGTACTTC
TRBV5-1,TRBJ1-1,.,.,CASGDTVNTEAFF,TGCGCCAGCGGGGACACGGTGAACACTGAAGCTTTCTTT
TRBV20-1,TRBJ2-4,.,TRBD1,CSADRDRKVVF,TGCAGTGCTGATCGGGACAGGAAGGTTGTCTTC
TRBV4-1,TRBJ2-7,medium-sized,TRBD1,CASSQVGTGTYEQYF,TGCGCCAGCAGCCAAGTCGGGACAGGGACTTACGAGCAGTACTTC
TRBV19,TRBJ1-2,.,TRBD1,CASLEDRGFPNYGYTF,TGTGCCAGCCTGGAGGACAGGGGGTTTCCCAACTATGGCTACACCTTC
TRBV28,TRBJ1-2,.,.,CASSLWKGPGYGYTF,TGTGCCAGCAGTTTATGGAAGGGACCCGGGTATGGCTACACCTTC
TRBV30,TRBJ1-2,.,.,CAWSVRQNGYTF,TGTGCCTGGAGTGTACGACAGAATGGCTACACCTTC
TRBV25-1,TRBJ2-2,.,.,CASSEWTAAGELFF,TGTGCCAGCAGTGAGTGGACTGCCGCGGGGGAGCTGTTTTTT
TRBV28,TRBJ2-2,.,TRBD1,CASSRPPTGMNTGELFF,TGTGCCAGCAGTCGGCCTCCGACAGGGATGAACACCGGGGAGCTGTTTTTT
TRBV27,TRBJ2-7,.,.,CASSLASSYEQYF,TGTGCCAGCAGTTTAGCTAGCTCCTACGAGCAGTACTTC
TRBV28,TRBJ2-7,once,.,CASSLWGSRDYEQYF,TGTGCCAGCAGTTTATGGGGTTCTAGGGACTACGAGCAGTACTTC
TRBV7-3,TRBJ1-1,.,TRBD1,CASSRDRGGTEAFF,TGTGCCAGCAGCCGGGACAGGGGAGGCACTGAAGCTTTCTTT
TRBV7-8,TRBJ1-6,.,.,CASSLRRVSYNSPLHF,TGTGCCAGCAGCTTAAGAAGGGTTTCGTATAATTCACCCCTCCACTTT
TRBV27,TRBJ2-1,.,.,CASSFLGDEQFF,TGTGCCAGCAGTTTCCTAGGCGATGAGCAGTTCTTC
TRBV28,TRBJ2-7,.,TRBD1,CASSFPLGTGTYEQYF,TGTGCCAGCAGTTTTCCTTTAGGGACAGGGACCTACGAGCAGTACTTC
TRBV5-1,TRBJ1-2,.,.,CASSLAGRADGYTF,TGCGCCAGCAGCTTGGCTGGCAGGGCCGATGGCTACACCTTC
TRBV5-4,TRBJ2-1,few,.,CASSSRTDEQFF,TGTGCCAGCAGCTCCCGGACGGATGAGCAGTTCTTC
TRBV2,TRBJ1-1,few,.,CASSDNWGTEAFF,TGTGCCAGCAGTGACAACTGGGGGACAGAAGCTTTCTTT
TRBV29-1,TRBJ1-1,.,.,CSALRGAMNTEAFF,TGCAGCGCACTCAGGGGAGCGATGAACACTGAAGCTTTCTTT
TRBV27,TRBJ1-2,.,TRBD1,CASSLTRQGGYTF,TGTGCCAGCAGCCTAACCCGACAGGGCGGCTACACCTTC
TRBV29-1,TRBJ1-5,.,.,CSVQAGLNQPQHF,TGCAGCGTTCAGGCGGGACTTAATCAGCCCCAGCATTTT
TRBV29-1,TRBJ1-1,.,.,CSVARRTTPTGEAFF,TGCAGCGTTGCAAGAAGGACAACCCCGACGGGTGAAGCTTTCTTT
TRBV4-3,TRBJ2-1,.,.,CASSPGTDPYNEQFF,TGCGCCAGCAGCCCTGGGACGGACCCCTACAATGAGCAGTTCTTC
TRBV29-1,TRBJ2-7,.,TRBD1,CSGGQGEGYEQYF,TGCAGCGGGGGACAGGGAGAGGGTTACGAGCAGTACTTC
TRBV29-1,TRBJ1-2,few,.,CSVLTVGSRRIGYTF,TGCAGCGTTTTGACAGTAGGCAGCCGCCGGATTGGCTACACCTTC